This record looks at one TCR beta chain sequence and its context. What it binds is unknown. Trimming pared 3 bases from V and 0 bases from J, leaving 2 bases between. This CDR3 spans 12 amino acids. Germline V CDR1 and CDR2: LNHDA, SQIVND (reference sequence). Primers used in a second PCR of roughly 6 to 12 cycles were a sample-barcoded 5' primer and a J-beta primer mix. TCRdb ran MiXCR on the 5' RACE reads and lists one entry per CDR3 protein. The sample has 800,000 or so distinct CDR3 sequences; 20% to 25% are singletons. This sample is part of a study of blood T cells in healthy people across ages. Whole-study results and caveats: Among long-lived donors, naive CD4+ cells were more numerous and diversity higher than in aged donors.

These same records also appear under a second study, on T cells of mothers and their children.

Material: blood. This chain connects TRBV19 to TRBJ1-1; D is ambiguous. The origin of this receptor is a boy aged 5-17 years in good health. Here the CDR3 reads CASSILNTEAFF. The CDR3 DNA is TGTGCCAGTAGTATCCTGAACACTGAAGCTTTCTTT.